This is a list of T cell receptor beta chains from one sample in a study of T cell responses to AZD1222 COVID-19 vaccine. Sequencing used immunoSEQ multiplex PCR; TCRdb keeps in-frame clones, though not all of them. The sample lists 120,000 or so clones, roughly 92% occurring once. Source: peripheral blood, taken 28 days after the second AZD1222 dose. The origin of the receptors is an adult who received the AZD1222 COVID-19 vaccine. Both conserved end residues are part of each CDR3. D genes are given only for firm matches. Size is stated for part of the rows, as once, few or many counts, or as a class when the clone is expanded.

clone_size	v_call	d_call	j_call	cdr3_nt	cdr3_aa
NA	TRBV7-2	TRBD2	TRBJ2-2	TGTGCCAGCAGCTTTCCCCGAGTTGGCGGGGGGCTGGAGCTGTTTTTT	CASSFPRVGGGLELFF
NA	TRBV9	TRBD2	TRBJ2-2	TGTGCCAGCAGCGCCCTAGCGGGGGGGCACACCGGGGAGCTGTTTTTT	CASSALAGGHTGELFF
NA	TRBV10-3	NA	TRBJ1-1	TGTGCCATCAGTGATAGGGGAGGGGACACTGAAGCTTTCTTT	CAISDRGGDTEAFF
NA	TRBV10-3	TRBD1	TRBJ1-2	TGTGCCATCACAGGACAGGGAGACGGCGCGGGGTATGGCTACACCTTC	CAITGQGDGAGYGYTF
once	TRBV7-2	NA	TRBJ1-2	TGTGCCAGCAGCTCGGTACTCGGCTACACCTTC	CASSSVLGYTF
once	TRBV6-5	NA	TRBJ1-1	TGTGCCAGCAGTTACTCAGGGGAAGCTTTCTTT	CASSYSGEAFF
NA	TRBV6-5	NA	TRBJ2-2	TGTGCCAGCAGTCTGCAGAGCACCGGGGAGCTGTTTTTT	CASSLQSTGELFF
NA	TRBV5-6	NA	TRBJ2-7	TGTGCCAGCATCCTCGCCGGGGGTCCCTACGAGCAGTACTTC	CASILAGGPYEQYF
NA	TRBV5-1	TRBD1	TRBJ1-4	TGCGCCAGCAGCGCGGGACAGGGTGAAGAAAAACTGTTTTTT	CASSAGQGEEKLFF
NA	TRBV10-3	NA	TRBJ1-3	TGTGCCATCAGCATCGGGAGTGGGGTCGATGGAAACACCATATATTTT	CAISIGSGVDGNTIYF
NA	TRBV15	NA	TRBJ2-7	TGTGCCACCAGCAGGTTCCGACCAAGTAAGCAGTACTTC	CATSRFRPSKQYF
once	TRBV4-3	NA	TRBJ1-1	TGCGCCAGCAGCCAAGACCTGAACACTGAAGCTTTCTTT	CASSQDLNTEAFF
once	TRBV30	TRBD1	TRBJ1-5	TGTGCCTGGAGTGTACTGCAGGGGGATCAGCCCCAGCATTTT	CAWSVLQGDQPQHF
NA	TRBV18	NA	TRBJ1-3	TGTGCCAGCTCCGGGATCTCTGGAAACACCATATATTTT	CASSGISGNTIYF
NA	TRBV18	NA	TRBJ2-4	TGTGCCAGCTCAGAGCCTTCGTTAGCCAAAAACATTCAGTACTTC	CASSEPSLAKNIQYF
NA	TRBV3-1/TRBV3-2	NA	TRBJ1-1	TGTGCCAGCAGCCAAGAGTACGGCAGGGCCGTGAACACTGAAGCTTTCTTT	CASSQEYGRAVNTEAFF
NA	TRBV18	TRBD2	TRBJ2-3	TGTGCCAGCTCACCACCGAGGACTAGCGGGGTCAAAGATACGCAGTATTTT	CASSPPRTSGVKDTQYF
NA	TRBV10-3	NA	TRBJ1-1	TGTGCCATCAGTGATTTTTTAGGGAACACTGAAGCTTTCTTT	CAISDFLGNTEAFF
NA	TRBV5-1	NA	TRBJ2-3	TGCGCCAGCAGCTACGGGGAGGATACGCAGTATTTT	CASSYGEDTQYF
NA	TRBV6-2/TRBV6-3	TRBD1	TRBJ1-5	TGTGCCAGCAGTTTCCGACAGGGCGGGGGGAATCAGCCCCAGCATTTT	CASSFRQGGGNQPQHF
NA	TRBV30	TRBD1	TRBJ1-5	TGTGCCTGCCAAACCGGGACAGCTTATCAGCCCCAGCATTTT	CACQTGTAYQPQHF
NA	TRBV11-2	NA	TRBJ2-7	TGTGCCAGCAGCGGAACCGGGACACAGGTCTCCTACGAGCAGTACTTC	CASSGTGTQVSYEQYF
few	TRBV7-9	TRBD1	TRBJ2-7	TGTGCCAGCAGCACGACCGGGACAGGGGTGGCTGGCTACGAGCAGTACTTC	CASSTTGTGVAGYEQYF
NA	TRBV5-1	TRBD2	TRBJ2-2	TGCGCCAGCAGCTTGTATGCGGGGGGGAACACCGGGGAGCTGTTTTTT	CASSLYAGGNTGELFF
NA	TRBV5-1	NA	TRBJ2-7	TGCGCCAGCAGCTCCCGGGGGTATGAGAGCGACGAGCAGTACTTC	CASSSRGYESDEQYF
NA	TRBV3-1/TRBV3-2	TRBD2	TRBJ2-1	TGTGCCAGCAGCCATTTGGCGGGGGGGCTTGGAAATGAGCAGTTCTTC	CASSHLAGGLGNEQFF
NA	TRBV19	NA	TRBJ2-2	TGTGCCAGTTCCCCCCTAGACTCCGGGGAGCTGTTTTTT	CASSPLDSGELFF
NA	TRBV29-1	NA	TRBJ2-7	TGCAGCGTTGCCTCTAGCTCCTACGAGCAGTACTTC	CSVASSSYEQYF
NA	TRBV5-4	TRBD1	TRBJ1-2	TGTGCCAGCAGCTTGTTCGCCGGGACAGACTATGGCTACACCTTC	CASSLFAGTDYGYTF
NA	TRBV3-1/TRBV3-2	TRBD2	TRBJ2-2	TGTGCCAGCAGGGATAGCGGGGCGGGCGGGGAGCTGTTTTTT	CASRDSGAGGELFF
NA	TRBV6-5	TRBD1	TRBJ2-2	TGTGCCAGCAGTTACTCTATACCAGGGGGTACCGGGGAGCTGTTTTTT	CASSYSIPGGTGELFF
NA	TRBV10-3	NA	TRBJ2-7	TGTGCCATCAGTGCAGGCTACGAGCAGTACTTC	CAISAGYEQYF
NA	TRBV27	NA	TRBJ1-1	TGTGCCAGCAGTTTAACCGGGGCCCCTGAAGCTTTCTTT	CASSLTGAPEAFF
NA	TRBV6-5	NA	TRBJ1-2	TGTGCCAGCAGTTTAGAACGTTTCGCTAACTATGGCTACACCTTC	CASSLERFANYGYTF
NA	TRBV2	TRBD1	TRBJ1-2	TGTGCCAGCAGTGAAGTCGGACAGGGGATCGGCTACACCTTC	CASSEVGQGIGYTF
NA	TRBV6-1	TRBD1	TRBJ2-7	TGTGCCAGCAGTGAAGTGAGACAGGGTGCGTACGAGCAGTACTTC	CASSEVRQGAYEQYF
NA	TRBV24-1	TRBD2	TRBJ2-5	TGTGCCACCAGTGATCCTAGCGGGGGGAAGCAAGAGACCCAGTACTTC	CATSDPSGGKQETQYF
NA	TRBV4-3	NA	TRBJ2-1	TGCGCCAGCAGCCTGGAGGGACAGCTAGTCAATGAGCAGTTCTTC	CASSLEGQLVNEQFF
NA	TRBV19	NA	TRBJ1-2	TGTGCCAGTAGTATTTTGAGGCAGAGACAACACTTC	CASSILRQRQHF
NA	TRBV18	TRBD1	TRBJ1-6	TGTGCCAGCTCACCTGACAGGACAGGGAGTTCACCCCTCCACTTT	CASSPDRTGSSPLHF
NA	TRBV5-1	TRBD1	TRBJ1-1	TGCGCCAGCAGCTTGGAGGGGGCATTTGGCACTGAAGCTTTCTTT	CASSLEGAFGTEAFF
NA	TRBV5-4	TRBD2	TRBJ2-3	TGTGCCAGCGGTCAGCGGGGGGCCACAGATACGCAGTATTTT	CASGQRGATDTQYF
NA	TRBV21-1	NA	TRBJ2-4	TGTGCCAGCAGCAAAGAGAGACGGGGAGAAAACATTCAGTACTTC	CASSKERRGENIQYF
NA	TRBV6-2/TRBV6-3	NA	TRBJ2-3	TGTGCCAGCAGCAGACATACGCACACAGATACGCAGTATTTT	CASSRHTHTDTQYF
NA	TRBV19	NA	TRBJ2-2	TGTGCCAGTAGTAACCCGGACTTAGCCACCGGGGAGCTGTTTTTT	CASSNPDLATGELFF
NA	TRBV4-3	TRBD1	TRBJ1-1	TGCGCCAGCAGCCACGGGACAGGGGCGGGGACTGAAGCTTTCTTT	CASSHGTGAGTEAFF
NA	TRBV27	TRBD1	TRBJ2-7	TGTGCCAGCAGCTCGGGACAGGGGAGCTACGAGCAGTACTTC	CASSSGQGSYEQYF
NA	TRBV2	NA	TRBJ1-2	TGTGCCAGCAGTGAAGAAGGGAGGGGCCCGGTCTACGGTGGCTACACCTTC	CASSEEGRGPVYGGYTF
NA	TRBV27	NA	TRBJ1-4	TGTGCCAGCAGTTTGGCCCGTAGTGAAAAACTGTTTTTT	CASSLARSEKLFF
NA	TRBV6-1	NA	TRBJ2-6	TGTGCCAGCAGTGAAAGTGGTGGGGCCAACGTCCTGACTTTC	CASSESGGANVLTF
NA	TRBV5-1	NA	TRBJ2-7	TGCGCCAGCAGCCGTGAACGGGGGCCCTACGAGCAGTACTTC	CASSRERGPYEQYF
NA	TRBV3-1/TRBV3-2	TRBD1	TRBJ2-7	TGTGCCAGCAGCCAAGATCGGCACAGGGGGTCGTTCTCCTACGAGCAGTACTTC	CASSQDRHRGSFSYEQYF
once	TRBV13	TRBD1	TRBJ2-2	TGTGCCAGCAGCTTAGGGGTCGGACAGGGGTACACCGGGGAGCTGTTTTTT	CASSLGVGQGYTGELFF
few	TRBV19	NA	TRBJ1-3	TGTGCCAGTAGTATAGCGGGGTTCTCTGGAAACACCATATATTTT	CASSIAGFSGNTIYF
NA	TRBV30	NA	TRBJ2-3	TGTGCCTGGAGCGTAGGCGGGGAGGAAGATACGCAGTATTTT	CAWSVGGEEDTQYF